The 29 T cell receptor beta chains presented below share a single source sample, sequenced in a study of T-cell reconstitution after alpha-beta-depleted transplantation in children (dated by TCRdb to 2015 to 2016). What this sample's treatment or condition label stands for: allogeneic hematopoietic cell transplantation with graft depleted of TCRalphabeta T cells and CD19 B cells. Library construction relied on PCR. Sequencing was carried out with an Illumina HiSeq 2500. TCR library preparation used molecular barcoding, with unique molecular identifiers applied to normalize quantification of the TCRbeta repertoire. The public reads were run again by TCRdb, first through fastp at Q25 and then through MiXCR, and only productive beta chains were kept. Here each entry gathers all rows of one CDR3 protein and keeps the most common genes and DNA. The table for this sample lists about 830,000 distinct CDR3 sequences; approximately 15% of them were counted only once. Under 6% of the sample is in the top ten clones.

Sequenced here: PBMCs, mostly from graft donor cells, sampled 360 days after TCRalphabeta/CD19-depleted stem cell transplant. The receptors shown here come from a male patient between 5 and 17 years old who had a stem cell transplant for acute lymphoblastic leukemia, so the T cells may come from the graft donor.

This sequence joins TRBV15 and TRBJ1-4, with D possibly matching TRBD1 (5 bases). Per the germline V gene, CDR1 is LNHNV and CDR2 is YYDKDF (reference sequence). The V end was cut by 0 bases, the J end by 5 bases, with 13 bases between. The CDR3 sequence is 16 residues long. The DNA of the CDR3 is TGTGCCACCAGCAGAGAGTCGGGACGGCCGAATGAAAAACTGTTTTTT. Amino acids: CATSRESGRPNEKLFF.

This clonotype came up a few times. The V call is TRBV11-2, the J call TRBJ2-7; TRBD2 might be the D (6 bases). The length of the CDR3 is 18 residues. Trimming pared 1 base from V and 4 bases from J, leaving 23 bases between. Germline CDR1 is SGHAT and CDR2 is FQNNGV. CDR3 residues: CASSLVVGGGGGAYEQYF. For the CDR3, the DNA is TGTGCCAGCAGCTTAGTGGTCGGTGGGGGAGGAGGGGCTTACGAGCAGTACTTC.

CDR3: CSAREGNLEETQYF. The CDR3 DNA reads TGCAGTGCTAGGGAAGGGAACCTTGAAGAGACCCAGTACTTC. V usage is TRBV20-1 and J usage is TRBJ2-5; unclear D gene. Germline loops: CDR1 DFQATT, CDR2 SNEGSKA (reference sequence). This CDR3 is 14 amino acids long. V was cut by 3 bases and J by 3 bases, with 14 bases left in between.

This clonotype was detected many times. The chain uses TRBV12-3 or TRBV12-4 and TRBJ2-1, with a tentative D call TRBD1 (5 bases). This CDR3 has 15 residues. Trimming cost V 3 bases and J 6 bases, with 15 bases left between them. In DNA, the CDR3 is TGTGCCAGCAGTTTCAGACAGCAACGAATCAATGAGCAGTTCTTC. Its translation: CASSFRQQRINEQFF.

The chain links TRBV29-1 to TRBJ1-4; weak D call: TRBD1 (6 bases). This CDR3 region has 13 residues. V was shortened by 4 bases and J by 8 bases, with 14 bases between the two germline ends. In germline, CDR1 is SQVTM, CDR2 ANQGSEA. This CDR3 is CSVGTGTKEKLFF. The CDR3 nucleotides are TGCAGCGTTGGAACAGGGACGAAAGAAAAACTGTTTTTT. Full variable domain (rest looked up from reference TRBV29-1 and TRBJ1-4): SAVISQKPSRDICQRGTSLTIQCQVDSQVTMMFWYRQQPGQSLTLIATANQGSEATYESGFVIDKFPISRPNLTFSTLTVSNMSPEDSSIYLCSVGTGTKEKLFFGSGTQLSVL.

This clonotype was detected only a few times. The CDR3 DNA follows: TGTGCCAGCAGGTCCCTTGCAGGGAGGCCAGATACGCAGTATTTT. It codes for CASRSLAGRPDTQYF. This chain joins TRBV6-2 or TRBV6-3 and TRBJ2-3; D is possibly TRBD2 (6 bases). Germline V lookup: CDR1 MNHEY, CDR2 SVGEGT. Trimming took off 6 bases at V and 4 bases at J, with 17 bases between the two ends. The CDR3 consists of 15 residues.

Comment on this clonotype: This may be a read error, as it is one base from a much larger clone. No conserved phenylalanine or tryptophan ends this CDR3, so it is likely a read error. The gene calls are TRBV27 and TRBJ2-3; no reliable D call. CDR3 length equals 15 residues. Trimming stripped 7 bases from V and 0 bases from J, with 14 bases between. Germline CDR1 is MNHEY and CDR2 is SMNVEV (reference sequence). The CDR3 reads CASTPVHLSTDTQYC. The DNA for the CDR3 is TGTGCCAGCACCCCGGTACACCTTAGCACAGATACGCAGTATTGT.

The rearrangement uses TRBV4-1 and TRBJ1-1; D gene unclear. The CDR3 is 17 amino acids. Trimming left V 0 bases short and J 0 bases short, with 14 bases between. The germline gives CDR1 MGHRA, CDR2 YSYEKL. CDR3 in DNA: TGCGCCAGCAGCCAAGAAACACCCTGGAGCGTGAACACTGAAGCTTTCTTT. Translating it yields CASSQETPWSVNTEAFF.

This chain joins TRBV5-5 and TRBJ2-7; D call uncertain. The CDR3 consists of 14 residues. Trimming stripped 0 bases from V and 3 bases from J, with 10 bases between. Per germline, CDR1 SGHKS and CDR2 YYEKEE (reference sequence). Here the CDR3 reads CASSLGYKIYEQYF. CDR3 sequence (DNA): TGTGCCAGCAGCTTGGGTTACAAGATCTACGAGCAGTACTTC. The full variable domain, in which reference TRBV5-5 and TRBJ2-7 provide the parts outside the CDR3, is DAGVTQSPTHLIKTRGQQVTLRCSPISGHKSVSWYQQVLGQGPQFIFQYYEKEERGRGNFPDRFSARQFPNYSSELNVNALLLGDSALYLCASSLGYKIYEQYFGPGTRLTVT.

The gene calls are TRBV10-3 and TRBJ1-2; 9 bases line up with TRBD1. V dropped 4 bases and J dropped 2; count of bases not matched to a gene: 8. CDR3 size: 16 residues. Germline assignment: CDR1 ENHRY and CDR2 SYGVKD. The CDR3 spells CAISASTGGFNYGYTF. Here the CDR3 DNA reads TGTGCCATCAGTGCGTCGACAGGGGGATTCAACTATGGCTACACCTTC.

V is TRBV5-1 and J is TRBJ1-1, with D possibly matching TRBD1 (5 bases). Germline CDR1 SGHRS, CDR2 YFSETQ. The CDR3 extends over 16 amino acids. Deletions cut 4 bases from V and 3 bases from J, with 19 bases between. The CDR3 loop is CASSEGPGRSDTEAFF. The CDR3 DNA sequence: TGCGCCAGCAGCGAGGGCCCAGGGCGGTCGGACACTGAAGCTTTCTTT.

In its sample, this clonotype was seen a few times. The rearrangement uses TRBV27 and TRBJ2-1, with TRBD2 as a possible D gene (5 bases). The CDR3 has 15 amino acids. Looked up from germline, CDR1 is MNHEY and CDR2 is SMNVEV (reference sequence). V was cut by 2 bases and J by 4 bases, with 12 bases left in between. The CDR3 loop reads CASSLGSLLYNEQFF. CDR3 nucleotide sequence: TGTGCCAGCAGTTTAGGGAGCCTTTTATACAATGAGCAGTTCTTC.

In its sample, this clonotype was seen many times. V and J are TRBV4-1 and TRBJ2-3; 11 bases fit TRBD2. Unmatched junction bases numbered 8, after V lost 4 bases and J lost 2 bases. CDR1 is MGHRA, CDR2 YSYEKL, per germline. The CDR3 is 17 residues long. CDR3 loop: CASSRYPGLAVTDTQYF. CDR3 bases: TGCGCCAGCAGCCGATACCCGGGACTAGCGGTCACAGATACGCAGTATTTT.

This clonotype was counted only a few times. In nucleotides, the CDR3 is TGCGCCAGCAGCTTACCCCCGGGACAGGGAATGAGGATCACAGATACGCAGTATTTT. Its translation: CASSLPPGQGMRITDTQYF. This chain links TRBV5-1 with TRBJ2-3; TRBD1 agrees at 9 bases. The CDR3 is made up of 19 amino acids. J gave up 2 bases and V 2 bases, and 15 bases lay outside the gene matches. Germline lookup yields CDR1 SGHRS and CDR2 YFSETQ. Together with reference TRBV5-1 and TRBJ2-3, the CDR3 gives the full variable domain: KAGVTQTPRYLIKTRGQQVTLSCSPISGHRSVSWYQQTPGQGLQFLFEYFSETQRNKGNFPGRFSGRQFSNSRSEMNVSTLELGDSALYLCASSLPPGQGMRITDTQYFGPGTRLTVL.

This clonotype has a handful of counts. This chain connects TRBV6-5 to TRBJ2-3; a weak D match, TRBD2 (5 bases). The CDR3 contains 16 residues. Trimming removed 0 bases from V and 1 base from J, with 11 bases in between. The V gene's germline CDR1 is MNHEY and CDR2 SVGAGI. This chain's CDR3 is CASSYSRVAGTDTQYF. CDR3 bases: TGTGCCAGCAGTTACTCGCGGGTAGCAGGCACAGATACGCAGTATTTT.

This clonotype occurred many times. This chain connects TRBV9 to TRBJ2-3, with 15 bases aligning to TRBD2. The CDR3 consists of 19 residues. Germline V CDR1 and CDR2: SGDLS, YYNGEE. After removal of 3 bases from V and 4 bases from J, the junction contained 12 bases not matched to a gene. CDR3 loop: CASSDGLAGGPSVPDTQYF. The DNA for the CDR3 is TGTGCCAGCAGCGACGGACTAGCGGGAGGGCCCTCTGTCCCAGATACGCAGTATTTT.

The chain is built from TRBV20-1 and TRBJ2-4; 9 bases match TRBD1. Trimming at V came to 3 bases and at J to 0 bases, leaving 9 bases not matched to a gene. This CDR3 is 17 amino acids long. The germline gives CDR1 DFQATT, CDR2 SNEGSKA (reference sequence). CDR3 sequence reads: CSARGQGGPLAKNIQYF. Here the CDR3 DNA reads TGCAGTGCTAGGGGACAGGGTGGCCCTCTAGCCAAAAACATTCAGTACTTC.

This clonotype showed up just a few times. V is TRBV11-2 and J is TRBJ1-6; 9 bases map to TRBD1. Germline CDR1 reads SGHAT; CDR2 reads FQNNGV. Trimming cost V 5 bases and J 9 bases; bases outside gene matches: 11. The CDR3 has 16 amino acids. CDR3 coding DNA: TGTGCCAGCAGCCTACTACCGGGACAGGGAAGTTCACCCCTCCACTTT. Translating it yields CASSLLPGQGSSPLHF.

In this sample, this clonotype turned up many times. This chain uses TRBV7-3 with TRBJ2-5; D may be TRBD1 (6 bases). Germline V gene sequence: CDR1 SGHTA, CDR2 FQGTGA. V lost 5 bases, J lost 0 bases, and 10 bases lay in between. CDR3 size: 14 residues. The CDR3 sequence is CASSLNRDQETQYF. In DNA form, the CDR3 reads TGTGCCAGCAGCCTGAACAGGGACCAAGAGACCCAGTACTTC.

A few counts support this clonotype. The rearrangement joins TRBV4-2 to TRBJ2-3; 10 bases match TRBD2. Germline trimming cut 3 bases from V and 4 bases from J; bases unmatched to any gene: 10. The germline CDR1 and CDR2 sequences are LGHNA and YNFKEQ. The CDR3 is 17 residues long. The CDR3 nucleotides are TGTGCCAGCAGCCAGGGTTCTAGCGGGAGTATCCCAGATACGCAGTATTTT. Translation: CASSQGSSGSIPDTQYF.

This clonotype came up many times. This rearrangement joins TRBV28 to TRBJ2-1; 10 nucleotides line up with TRBD2. V trimming: 6 bases; J trimming: 13 bases; junction bases outside the gene matches: 12. CDR3 length: 14 amino acids. In germline, CDR1 is MDHEN, CDR2 SYDVKM. The CDR3 protein is CASSIQSGRAHQFF. The CDR3 DNA sequence: TGTGCCAGCAGCATACAGAGCGGGAGGGCCCACCAGTTCTTC.

This clonotype was counted between two and nine times. V gene TRBV7-3 combines with J gene TRBJ2-5; 7 bases match TRBD2. Germline CDR1 SGHTA, CDR2 FQGTGA. CDR3 size: 15 residues. The trim removed 5 bases at V and 5 bases at J, leaving 11 bases unmatched. The CDR3 DNA follows: TGTGCCAGCAGCCCCACGGGGAGGGGCGATGAGACCCAGTACTTC. It codes for CASSPTGRGDETQYF. The full variable domain, its missing parts supplied by reference TRBV7-3 and TRBJ2-5, is GAGVSQTPSNKVTEKGKYVELRCDPISGHTALYWYRQSLGQGPEFLIYFQGTGAADDSGLPNDRFFAVRPEGSVSTLKIQRTERGDSAVYLCASSPTGRGDETQYFGPGTRLLVL.

This clonotype was observed a handful of times. V and J are TRBV29-1 and TRBJ2-7; a weak D match, TRBD1 (6 bases). The germline V and J ends were trimmed by 2 bases and 3 bases, with 17 bases remaining between them. CDR1 is SQVTM, CDR2 ANQGSEA, per germline. The CDR3 is 15 amino acids. CDR3 region: CSVEPRRKGDYEQYF. The CDR3 DNA reads as TGCAGCGTTGAACCCCGAAGAAAGGGGGACTACGAGCAGTACTTC.

A few counts support this clonotype. The rearrangement links TRBV7-9 to TRBJ2-1; 9 positions match TRBD2. The CDR3 is 15 residues long. V shed 5 bases and J 7 bases; nucleotides not matched to a gene: 9. CDR1 is SEHNR, CDR2 FQNEAQ, per germline (reference sequence). CDR3 bases: TGTGCCAGCAGCCCCCCCCTAGCGGGATGGAATGAGCAGTTCTTC. Its protein product is CASSPPLAGWNEQFF.

This rearrangement joins TRBV5-1 to TRBJ2-5; no definite D call. The CDR3 covers 12 residues. Trimming removed 6 bases at V and 5 bases at J, with 11 bases between. Germline CDR1 is SGHRS and CDR2 is YFSETQ. The CDR3 nucleotides are TGCGCCAGCACCCTGTTTGGGGAGACCCAGTACTTC. Translated: CASTLFGETQYF. Full variable domain (outside the CDR3, taken from reference TRBV5-1 and TRBJ2-5): KAGVTQTPRYLIKTRGQQVTLSCSPISGHRSVSWYQQTPGQGLQFLFEYFSETQRNKGNFPGRFSGRQFSNSRSEMNVSTLELGDSALYLCASTLFGETQYFGPGTRLLVL.

The gene calls are TRBV7-8 and TRBJ1-2; unclear D gene. The germline V gene has CDR1 SGHVS and CDR2 FQNEAQ. The CDR3 contains 13 residues. V lost 1 base and J lost 8, with 11 bases in between. DNA of the CDR3: TGTGCCAGCAGCTTAGAGGCGTTCGGGGGCTACACCTTC. This codes for CASSLEAFGGYTF.

This clonotype came up a few times. The V gene is TRBV9, the J gene TRBJ2-7, with D possibly being TRBD1 (6 bases). The CDR3 is 16 residues long. V was trimmed by 4 bases and J by 5 bases, leaving 22 bases between them. Germline V CDR1 and CDR2: SGDLS, YYNGEE. The CDR3 here is CASSFEGGQVPDEQYF. The CDR3 DNA reads TGTGCCAGCAGCTTTGAAGGGGGTCAGGTTCCAGACGAGCAGTACTTC.

J is TRBJ2-7 and V is TRBV18; D possibly uses TRBD1 or TRBD2 (5 bases each). CDR1 is KGHSH and CDR2 is LQKENI in the germline V gene. The CDR3 loop spans 12 amino acids. The germline V and J ends were trimmed by 2 bases and 6 bases, with 8 bases remaining between them. CDR3: CASSPEGPEQYF. The CDR3 DNA reads as TGTGCCAGCTCACCAGAGGGGCCCGAGCAGTACTTC. The variable domain in full, completed from reference TRBV18 and TRBJ2-7, reads NAGVMQNPRHLVRRRGQEARLRCSPMKGHSHVYWYRQLPEEGLKFMVYLQKENIIDESGMPKERFSAEFPKEGPSILRIQQVVRGDSAAYFCASSPEGPEQYFGPGTRLTVT.

The rearrangement links TRBV7-1 to TRBJ2-1; 10 nucleotides align to TRBD2. TRBV7-1 belongs to the ORF category, with a function that is uncertain. J lost 8 bases, V lost 3 bases, and 7 bases had no gene match. CDR3 length equals 15 residues. The CDR3: CASSSSGRPRDEQFF. The CDR3 region has the DNA TGTGCCAGCAGCTCTAGCGGGAGGCCCAGGGATGAGCAGTTCTTC.